This is a list of T cell receptor beta chains from one sample in a study of human T cells and chemical hapten exposure. Each CDR3 protein is one row after TCRdb ran MiXCR on the RACE reads. The sample consists of 150,000 to 200,000 distinct CDR3 sequences, roughly 15% of them appearing once. The sequenced sample was whole blood, obtained in connection with sensitization to the hapten diphenylcyclopropenone (DPC). Source of these receptors: a woman in her twenties or thirties with alopecia areata. Some clones in this sample may be carry-over from other donors' samples. CDR3s include the opening cysteine and the closing phenylalanine or tryptophan. Each record gives: D gene, J gene, V gene, clone size, CDR3 protein, CDR3 DNA. A D gene is named only where the DNA matches it firmly. Clone size is not always given. Where it is, it says once, few, many or a class for expanded clones.

NA | TRBJ1-4 | TRBV7-9 | many | CASSGIQGANEKLFF | TGTGCCAGCAGCGGGATACAGGGTGCTAATGAAAAACTGTTTTTT
TRBD1 | TRBJ1-1 | TRBV5-1 | NA | CASSPGQGGTEAFF | TGCGCCAGCAGCCCGGGACAGGGAGGCACTGAAGCTTTCTTT
NA | TRBJ2-1 | TRBV30 | NA | CAWRWGNEQFF | TGTGCCTGGAGGTGGGGCAATGAGCAGTTCTTC
NA | TRBJ2-4 | TRBV7-9 | few | CASSLGGFPKNIQYF | TGTGCCAGCAGCTTAGGAGGGTTTCCCAAAAACATTCAGTACTTC
NA | TRBJ2-7 | TRBV27 | few | CASSFRGRTHEQYF | TGTGCCAGCAGTTTCAGGGGCAGGACCCACGAGCAGTACTTC
TRBD1 | TRBJ1-1 | TRBV18 | few | CASSPSQGGRMNTEAFF | TGTGCCAGCTCACCATCCCAGGGGGGAAGAATGAACACTGAAGCTTTCTTT
NA | TRBJ1-2 | TRBV9 | few | CASSQQGGRNYGYTF | TGTGCCAGCAGCCAACAAGGAGGCAGAAACTATGGCTACACCTTC
NA | TRBJ2-7 | TRBV5-1 | NA | CASSSRFPGASSYEQYF | TGCGCCAGCAGCTCCCGTTTTCCCGGGGCCAGCTCCTACGAGCAGTACTTC
NA | TRBJ1-2 | TRBV7-9 | many | CASSLSFQDGYTF | TGTGCCAGCAGCTTATCGTTCCAGGATGGCTACACCTTC
NA | TRBJ1-2 | TRBV28 | NA | CASSFSQVGYTF | TGTGCCAGCAGTTTTTCGCAGGTTGGCTACACCTTC
NA | TRBJ2-5 | TRBV20-1 | few | CSAAPRDGDQETQYF | TGCAGTGCCGCGCCCCGGGACGGGGATCAAGAGACCCAGTACTTC
TRBD1 | TRBJ2-3 | TRBV11-1 | NA | CASSLADRVPDTQYF | TGTGCCAGCAGCTTAGCGGACAGGGTCCCAGATACGCAGTATTTT
NA | TRBJ1-4 | TRBV5-6 | NA | CASSLALTGLPNSEKLFF | TGTGCCAGCAGCTTAGCCCTAACAGGCTTACCCAACTCTGAAAAACTGTTTTTT
TRBD2 | TRBJ2-1 | TRBV5-4 | NA | CASSLPGLAGGYEQFF | TGTGCCAGCAGCTTGCCGGGACTAGCGGGAGGGTACGAGCAGTTCTTC
NA | TRBJ1-6 | TRBV14 | NA | CASSPNWMNSPLHF | TGTGCCAGCAGCCCCAACTGGATGAATTCACCCCTCCACTTT
NA | TRBJ2-1 | TRBV7-2 | few | CASSLGRNVHEQFF | TGTGCCAGCAGCTTGGGACGGAATGTGCATGAGCAGTTCTTC